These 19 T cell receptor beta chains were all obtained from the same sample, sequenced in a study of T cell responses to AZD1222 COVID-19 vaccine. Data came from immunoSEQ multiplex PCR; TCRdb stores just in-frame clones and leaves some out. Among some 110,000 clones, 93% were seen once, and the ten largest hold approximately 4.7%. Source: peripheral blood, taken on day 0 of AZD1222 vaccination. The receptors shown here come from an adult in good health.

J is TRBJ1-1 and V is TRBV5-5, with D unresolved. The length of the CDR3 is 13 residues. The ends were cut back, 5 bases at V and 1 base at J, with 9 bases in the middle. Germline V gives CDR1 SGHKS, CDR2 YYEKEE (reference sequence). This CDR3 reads CASSPGPNTEAFF. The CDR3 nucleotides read TGTGCCAGCAGTCCCGGGCCGAACACTGAAGCTTTCTTT.

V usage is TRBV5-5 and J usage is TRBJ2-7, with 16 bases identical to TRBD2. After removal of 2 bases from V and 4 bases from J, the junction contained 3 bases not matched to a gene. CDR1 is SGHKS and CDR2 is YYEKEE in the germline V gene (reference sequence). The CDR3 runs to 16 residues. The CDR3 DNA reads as TGTGCCAGCAGCTTAGGGACTAGCGGGAGGGCTTACGAGCAGTACTTC. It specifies CASSLGTSGRAYEQYF.

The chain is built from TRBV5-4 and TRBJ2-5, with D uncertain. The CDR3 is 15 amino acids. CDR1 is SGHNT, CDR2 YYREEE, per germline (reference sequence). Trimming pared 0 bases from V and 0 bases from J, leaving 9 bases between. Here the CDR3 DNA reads TGTGCCAGCAGCTTGGGACACCGAGACCAAGAGACCCAGTACTTC. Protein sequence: CASSLGHRDQETQYF.

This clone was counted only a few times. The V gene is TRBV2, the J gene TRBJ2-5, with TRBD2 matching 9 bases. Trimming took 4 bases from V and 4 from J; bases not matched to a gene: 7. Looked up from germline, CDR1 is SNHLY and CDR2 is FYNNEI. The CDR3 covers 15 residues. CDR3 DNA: TGTGCCAGCAGTGGTTTTAGCGGGAGAAGAGAGACCCAGTACTTC. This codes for CASSGFSGRRETQYF.

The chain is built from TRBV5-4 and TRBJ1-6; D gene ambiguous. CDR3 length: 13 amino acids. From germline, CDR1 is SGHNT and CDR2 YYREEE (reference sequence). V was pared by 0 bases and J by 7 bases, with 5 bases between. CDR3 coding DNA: TGTGCCAGCAGCTTGGACAGAAATTCACCCCTCCACTTT. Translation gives CASSLDRNSPLHF.

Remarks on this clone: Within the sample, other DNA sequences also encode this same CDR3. CDR3 in amino acids: CASSLAGNTEAFF. CDR3 in DNA: TGTGCCAGCAGCTTGGCCGGGAACACTGAAGCTTTCTTT. The V call is TRBV5-4, the J call TRBJ1-1; D remains unclear. This CDR3 is built from 13 residues. With 0 bases removed from V and 1 base from J, the gap between germline ends came to 4 bases. Germline V gives CDR1 SGHNT, CDR2 YYREEE (reference sequence). The full variable domain, its missing parts supplied by reference TRBV5-4 and TRBJ1-1, is ETGVTQSPTHLIKTRGQQVTLRCSSQSGHNTVSWYQQALGQGPQFIFQYYREEENGRGNFPPRFSGLQFPNYSSELNVNALELDDSALYLCASSLAGNTEAFFGQGTRLTVV.

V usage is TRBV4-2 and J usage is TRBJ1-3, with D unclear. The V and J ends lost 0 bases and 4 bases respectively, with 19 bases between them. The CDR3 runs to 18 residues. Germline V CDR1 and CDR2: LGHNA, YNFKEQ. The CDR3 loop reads CASSQDSSRAETGNTIYF. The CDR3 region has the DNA TGTGCCAGCAGCCAAGACTCAAGCCGGGCTGAGACGGGAAACACCATATATTTT.

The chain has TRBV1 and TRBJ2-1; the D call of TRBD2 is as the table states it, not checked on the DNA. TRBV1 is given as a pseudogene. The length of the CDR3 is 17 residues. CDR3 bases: TGCACCAGCAGCGGGGGACTAGCGGGAATCTCTAGCAATGAGCAGTTCTTC. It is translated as CTSSGGLAGISSNEQFF.

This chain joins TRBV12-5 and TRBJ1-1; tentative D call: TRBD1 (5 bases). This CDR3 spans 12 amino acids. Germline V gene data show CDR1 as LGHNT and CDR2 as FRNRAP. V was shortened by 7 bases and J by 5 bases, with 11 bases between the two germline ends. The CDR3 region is CASAWGDTEAFF. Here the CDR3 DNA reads TGTGCTAGTGCCTGGGGGGATACTGAAGCTTTCTTT. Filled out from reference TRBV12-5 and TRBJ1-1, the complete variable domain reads DARVTQTPRHKVTEMGQEVTMRCQPILGHNTVFWYRQTMMQGLELLAYFRNRAPLDDSGMPKDRFSAEMPDATLATLKIQPSEPRDSAVYFCASAWGDTEAFFGQGTRLTVV.

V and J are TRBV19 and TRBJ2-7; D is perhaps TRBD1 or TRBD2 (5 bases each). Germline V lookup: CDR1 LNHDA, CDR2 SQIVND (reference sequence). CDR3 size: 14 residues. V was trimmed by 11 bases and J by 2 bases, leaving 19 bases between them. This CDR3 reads CAENRDDLPYEQYF. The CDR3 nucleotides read TGTGCCGAGAACCGGGACGATCTTCCCTACGAGCAGTACTTC.

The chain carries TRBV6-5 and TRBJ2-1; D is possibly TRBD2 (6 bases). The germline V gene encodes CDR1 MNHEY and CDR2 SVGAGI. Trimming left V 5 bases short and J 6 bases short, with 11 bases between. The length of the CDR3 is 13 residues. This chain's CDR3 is CASSREHSNEQFF. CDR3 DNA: TGTGCCAGCAGTCGGGAGCACAGCAATGAGCAGTTCTTC.

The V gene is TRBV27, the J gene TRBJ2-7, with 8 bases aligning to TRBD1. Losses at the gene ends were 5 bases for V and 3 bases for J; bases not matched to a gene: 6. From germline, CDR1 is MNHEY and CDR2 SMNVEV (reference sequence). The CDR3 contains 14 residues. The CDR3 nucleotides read TGTGCCAGCAGTACGCGACAGGGGAACTACGAGCAGTACTTC. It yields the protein CASSTRQGNYEQYF.

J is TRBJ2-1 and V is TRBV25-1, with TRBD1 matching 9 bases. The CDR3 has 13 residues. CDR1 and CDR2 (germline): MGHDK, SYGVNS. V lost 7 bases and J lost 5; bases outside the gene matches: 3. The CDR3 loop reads CASTGTGNNEQFF. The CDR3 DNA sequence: TGTGCCAGCACCGGGACAGGGAACAATGAGCAGTTCTTC.

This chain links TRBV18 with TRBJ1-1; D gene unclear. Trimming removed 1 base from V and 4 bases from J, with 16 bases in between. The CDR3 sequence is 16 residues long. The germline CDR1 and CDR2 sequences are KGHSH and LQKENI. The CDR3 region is CASSPLGPGTITEAFF. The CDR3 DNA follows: TGTGCCAGCTCACCACTCGGCCCGGGAACTATCACTGAAGCTTTCTTT.

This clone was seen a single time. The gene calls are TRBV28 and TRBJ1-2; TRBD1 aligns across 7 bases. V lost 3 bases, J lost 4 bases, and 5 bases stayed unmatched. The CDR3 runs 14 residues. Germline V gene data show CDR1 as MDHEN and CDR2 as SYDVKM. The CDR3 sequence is CASSLRGLVYGYTF. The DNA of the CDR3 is TGTGCCAGCAGTTTGAGGGGGCTCGTCTATGGCTACACCTTC.

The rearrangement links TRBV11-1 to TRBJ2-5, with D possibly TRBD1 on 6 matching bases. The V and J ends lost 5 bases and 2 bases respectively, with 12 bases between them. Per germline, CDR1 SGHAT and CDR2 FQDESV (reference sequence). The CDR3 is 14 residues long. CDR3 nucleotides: TGTGCCAGCAGCCTTCGACAGGTTCAAGAGACCCAGTACTTC. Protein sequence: CASSLRQVQETQYF.

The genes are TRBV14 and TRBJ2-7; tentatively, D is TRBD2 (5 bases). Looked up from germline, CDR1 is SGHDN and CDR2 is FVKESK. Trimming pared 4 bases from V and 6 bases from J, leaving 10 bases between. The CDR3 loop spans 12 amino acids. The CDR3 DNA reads TGTGCCAGCAGCCGCGGGCTAGGCGAGCAGTACTTC. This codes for CASSRGLGEQYF.

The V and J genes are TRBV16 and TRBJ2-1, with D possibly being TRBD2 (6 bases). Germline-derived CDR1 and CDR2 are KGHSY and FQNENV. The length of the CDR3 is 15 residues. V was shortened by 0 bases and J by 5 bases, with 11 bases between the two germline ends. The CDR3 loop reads CASSQSGGTHNEQFF. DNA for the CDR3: TGTGCCAGCAGCCAATCTGGGGGGACCCACAATGAGCAGTTCTTC.

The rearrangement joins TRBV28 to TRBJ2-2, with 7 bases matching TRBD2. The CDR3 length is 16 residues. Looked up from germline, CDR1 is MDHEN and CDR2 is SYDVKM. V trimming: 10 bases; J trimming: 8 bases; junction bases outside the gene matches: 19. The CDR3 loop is CATKTAGAEGAGELFF. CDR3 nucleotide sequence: TGTGCCACTAAAACGGCGGGAGCGGAAGGAGCGGGGGAGCTGTTTTTT.